These 20 T cell receptor beta chains came from one sample sequenced in a study of T cell responses to AZD1222 COVID-19 vaccine. The data were produced by immunoSEQ multiplex PCR, yet TCRdb's version contains in-frame clones alone and is incomplete. This sample carries some 170,000 clones, 90% to 95% of them seen once, and the ten largest clones take roughly 4.3%. The sample was peripheral blood, taken on day 0 of MenACWY control vaccination. Receptors originate from an adult in good health.

The chain combines TRBV11-1 with TRBJ1-1, with D perhaps matching TRBD1 (5 bases). From germline, CDR1 is SGHAT and CDR2 FQDESV (reference sequence). Trimming stripped 1 base from V and 6 bases from J, with 12 bases between. The CDR3 is 14 amino acids. CDR3 residues: CASSLGGLGPEAFF. CDR3 DNA sequence: TGTGCCAGCAGCTTAGGTGGTTTGGGACCTGAAGCTTTCTTT.

This chain joins TRBV27 and TRBJ1-1; TRBD1 might be the D (6 bases). V lost 1 base, J lost 1 base, and 13 bases lay in between. The CDR3 contains 16 residues. The germline CDR1 and CDR2 sequences are MNHEY and SMNVEV (reference sequence). CDR3 loop: CASSLWGGVGNTEAFF. Here the CDR3 DNA reads TGTGCCAGCAGTTTATGGGGGGGCGTGGGGAACACTGAAGCTTTCTTT.

The rearrangement joins TRBV2 to TRBJ2-1; D is possibly TRBD1 (5 bases). Germline V gives CDR1 SNHLY, CDR2 FYNNEI. The V end was cut by 4 bases, the J end by 4 bases, with 14 bases between. This CDR3 spans 15 amino acids. The CDR3 DNA reads as TGTGCCAGCAGTGTGGGTGGACAAACGTACAATGAGCAGTTCTTC. This sequence encodes CASSVGGQTYNEQFF.

CDR3: CASSLIRQNTGELFF. The CDR3 bases are TGTGCCAGCAGCTTAATTAGGCAGAACACCGGGGAGCTGTTTTTT. This chain joins TRBV7-2 and TRBJ2-2, with D unclear. Trimming took off 2 bases at V and 1 base at J, with 8 bases between the two ends. Germline loops: CDR1 SGHTA, CDR2 FQGNSA. The CDR3 contains 15 residues.

The rearrangement joins TRBV19 to TRBJ1-4; a possible D gene is TRBD1 (6 bases). Looked up from germline, CDR1 is LNHDA and CDR2 is SQIVND (reference sequence). V was trimmed by 1 base and J by 3 bases, leaving 12 bases between them. This CDR3 comprises 16 residues. CDR3 region: CASSIVGTGSNEKLFF. In DNA, the CDR3 is TGTGCCAGTAGTATAGTGGGTACAGGGTCTAATGAAAAACTGTTTTTT.

The CDR3, as DNA: TGTGCCAGTAGTACCCTGGCAGGGGGTAATCAGCCCCAGCATTTT. The encoded protein is CASSTLAGGNQPQHF. J is TRBJ1-5 and V is TRBV19; TRBD1 aligns across 7 bases. The germline gives CDR1 LNHDA, CDR2 SQIVND (reference sequence). The CDR3 is made up of 15 amino acids. V gave up 4 bases and J gave up 4 bases; unmatched junction bases: 7.

The chain uses TRBV9 and TRBJ1-2; 7 nucleotides match TRBD1. Trimming removed 0 bases from V and 7 bases from J; junction bases left unmatched: 6. Germline V gene data show CDR1 as SGDLS and CDR2 as YYNGEE. This CDR3 is 14 amino acids long. CDR3 in DNA: TGTGCCAGCAGCGTAGACCCAGGGGGGGGTGGCTACACCTTC. Amino acids: CASSVDPGGGGYTF.

The chain joins TRBV29-1 to TRBJ2-7, with TRBD1 identical over 7 bases. CDR1 SQVTM and CDR2 ANQGSEA come from the germline V gene. The CDR3 is made up of 18 amino acids. J lost 3 bases, V lost 5 bases, and 22 bases had no gene match. The CDR3 region is CSVLWGLTRTGEGYEQYF. The CDR3, as DNA: TGCAGCGTTTTATGGGGTCTGACTCGAACAGGGGAAGGCTACGAGCAGTACTTC.

As DNA, the CDR3 is TGTGCCAGCAGCTTGGAGGGCGAGCCTTCCTACAATGAGCAGTTCTTC. This sequence encodes CASSLEGEPSYNEQFF. The chain couples TRBV5-8 to TRBJ2-1; D not resolved. The CDR3 runs to 16 residues. V was shortened by 0 bases and J by 1 base, with 11 bases between the two germline ends. Per the germline V gene, CDR1 is SGHTS and CDR2 is YDEGEE. Filled out from reference TRBV5-8 and TRBJ2-1, the complete variable domain reads EAGVTQSPTHLIKTRGQQATLRCSPISGHTSVYWYQQALGLGLQFLLWYDEGEERNRGNFPPRFSGRQFPNYSSELNVNALELEDSALYLCASSLEGEPSYNEQFFGPGTRLTVL.

The J gene is TRBJ1-5, the V gene TRBV2; 9 bases match TRBD1. The length of the CDR3 is 15 residues. The trim removed 6 bases at V and 2 bases at J, leaving 5 bases unmatched. Germline V gene sequence: CDR1 SNHLY, CDR2 FYNNEI. CDR3 residues: CASRAQGAGNQPQHF. CDR3 in DNA: TGTGCCAGCAGAGCACAGGGGGCCGGCAATCAGCCCCAGCATTTT.

The J gene is TRBJ1-2, the V gene TRBV15; 7 positions agree with TRBD1. After removal of 4 bases from V and 1 base from J, the junction contained 6 bases not matched to a gene. CDR1 and CDR2 (germline): LNHNV, YYDKDF (reference sequence). This CDR3 spans 15 amino acids. The CDR3 here is CATSTLRQGNYGYTF. CDR3 DNA: TGTGCCACCAGCACTTTACGACAGGGTAACTATGGCTACACCTTC.

The rearrangement links TRBV20-1 to TRBJ1-6; maybe TRBD1 (5 bases). With 2 bases removed from V and 15 bases from J, the gap between germline ends came to 8 bases. The CDR3 has 10 residues. Germline loops: CDR1 DFQATT, CDR2 SNEGSKA (reference sequence). CDR3 amino acids: CSARMGHLHF. The CDR3 nucleotides read TGCAGTGCTAGAATGGGGCACCTCCACTTT.

The chain employs TRBV7-2 and TRBJ1-1, with D possibly being TRBD1 (5 bases). The germline V gene has CDR1 SGHTA and CDR2 FQGNSA. V was trimmed by 5 bases and J by 1 base, leaving 14 bases between them. This CDR3 region has 15 residues. CDR3 protein: CASSLWQGPNTEAFF. The DNA of the CDR3 is TGTGCCAGCAGCCTTTGGCAGGGCCCGAACACTGAAGCTTTCTTT.

The chain combines TRBV7-9 with TRBJ1-1, with D perhaps TRBD1 (5 bases). The V and J ends lost 4 bases and 2 bases respectively, with 26 bases between them. This CDR3 is 19 amino acids long. CDR1 is SEHNR and CDR2 is FQNEAQ in the germline V gene (reference sequence). The CDR3 sequence: CASSSKGRWGSRDNTEAFF. The CDR3 DNA sequence: TGTGCCAGCAGCTCGAAAGGGAGGTGGGGGTCTCGGGACAACACTGAAGCTTTCTTT. Together with reference TRBV7-9 and TRBJ1-1, the CDR3 gives the full variable domain: DTGVSQNPRHKITKRGQNVTFRCDPISEHNRLYWYRQTLGQGPEFLTYFQNEAQLEKSRLLSDRFSAERPKGSFSTLEIQRTEQGDSAMYLCASSSKGRWGSRDNTEAFFGQGTRLTVV.

This chain links TRBV30 with TRBJ1-3; 8 nucleotides match TRBD1. The germline CDR1 and CDR2 sequences are GTSNPN and SVGIG (reference sequence). J lost 0 bases, V lost 8 bases, and 3 bases had no gene match. The CDR3 loop spans 13 amino acids. The CDR3 sequence is CAGDRGSGNTIYF. The CDR3 DNA is TGTGCCGGAGACAGGGGCTCTGGAAACACCATATATTTT.

This clone was seen just once. This CDR3 reads CASSDVGDQPQHF. CDR3 DNA sequence: TGCGCCAGCAGTGACGTTGGGGATCAGCCCCAGCATTTT. The chain recombines TRBV10-2 with TRBJ1-5; D gene ambiguous. The CDR3 sequence is 13 residues long. Trimming removed 3 bases from V and 5 bases from J, with 8 bases in between. Looked up from germline, CDR1 is WSHSY and CDR2 is SAAADI.

This chain connects TRBV5-5 to TRBJ2-3; no definite D call. This CDR3 is 16 amino acids long. CDR1 is SGHKS and CDR2 is YYEKEE in the germline V gene (reference sequence). Trimming took 0 bases from V and 3 from J, leaving 14 bases between them. In DNA, the CDR3 is TGTGCCAGCAGCTTGGAGGGCCAGGCTTCAACAGATACGCAGTATTTT. Its protein product is CASSLEGQASTDTQYF.

This chain uses TRBV21-1 with TRBJ2-5; the D call in the table, TRBD2, was not verified against the DNA. TRBV21-1 is a pseudogene. The CDR3 totals 15 residues. Written as DNA, the CDR3 is TGTGCCAGCAGCTCCAATAGGGCGGGGTGGGAGACCCAGTACTTC. This encodes CASSSNRAGWETQYF.

The chain joins TRBV10-3 to TRBJ2-2; 9 positions match TRBD1. Per germline, CDR1 ENHRY and CDR2 SYGVKD. The CDR3 consists of 19 residues. Germline trimming cut 3 bases from V and 0 bases from J; bases unmatched to any gene: 11. In DNA, the CDR3 is TGTGCCATCAGTGACCCCAAGGACAGGGGAGTGTCGAACACCGGGGAGCTGTTTTTT. This translates into CAISDPKDRGVSNTGELFF.

The rearrangement uses TRBV2 and TRBJ1-1; D remains ambiguous. The V and J ends lost 5 bases and 2 bases respectively, with 3 bases between them. Germline loops: CDR1 SNHLY, CDR2 FYNNEI. The CDR3 runs 11 residues. CDR3 in DNA: TGTGCCAGCAGTCGTAACACTGAAGCTTTCTTT. Its protein is CASSRNTEAFF.